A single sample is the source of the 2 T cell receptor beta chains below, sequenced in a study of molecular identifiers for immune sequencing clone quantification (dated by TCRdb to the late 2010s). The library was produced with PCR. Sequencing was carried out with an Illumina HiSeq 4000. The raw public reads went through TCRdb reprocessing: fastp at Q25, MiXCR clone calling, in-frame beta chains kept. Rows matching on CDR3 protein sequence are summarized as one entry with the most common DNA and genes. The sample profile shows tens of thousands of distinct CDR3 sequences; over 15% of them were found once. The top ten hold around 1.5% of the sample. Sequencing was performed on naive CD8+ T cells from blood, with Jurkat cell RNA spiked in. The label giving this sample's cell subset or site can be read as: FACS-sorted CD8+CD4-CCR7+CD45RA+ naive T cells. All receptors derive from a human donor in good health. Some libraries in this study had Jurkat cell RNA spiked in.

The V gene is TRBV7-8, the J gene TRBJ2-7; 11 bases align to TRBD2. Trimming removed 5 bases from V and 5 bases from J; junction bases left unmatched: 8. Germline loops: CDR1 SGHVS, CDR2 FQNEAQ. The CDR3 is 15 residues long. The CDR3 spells CASSTGTSGSHEQYF. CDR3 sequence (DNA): TGTGCCAGCAGCACCGGGACTAGCGGTTCCCACGAGCAGTACTTC.

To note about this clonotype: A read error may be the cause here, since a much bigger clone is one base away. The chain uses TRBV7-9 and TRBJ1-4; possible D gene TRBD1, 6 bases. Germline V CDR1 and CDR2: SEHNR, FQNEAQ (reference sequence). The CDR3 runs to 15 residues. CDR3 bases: TGTGCCAGCAGCCACCGGGACACCCTGGCCGAAAAACTGTCTTTT. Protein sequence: CASSHRDTLAEKLSF.